A single sample is the source of the 14 T cell receptor beta chains below, sequenced in a study of T cells in Graves' hyperthyroidism and ophthalmopathy (dated by TCRdb to the late 2010s). The library was obtained by multiplex PCR. Instrument used: Illumina HiSeq 2000. TCR beta CDR3 regions were amplified from RNA transcripts. The first round of RT-PCR for the TCR CDR3 was performed with the HTBI primer set and the Qiagen OneStep RT-PCR kit. TCRdb's own reprocessing of the public reads used fastp at Q25 and MiXCR and kept productive beta chains. Rows are unified per CDR3 protein, each entry keeping the most common DNA and genes. The sample includes approximately 700,000 distinct CDR3 sequences, with about 16% observed a single time. Of the sample, roughly 8% is held by the ten largest clones. What was sequenced was blood. The source is a young man with Graves' hyperthyroidism.

This rearrangement joins TRBV5-4 to TRBJ2-3; 11 nucleotides match TRBD2. The V segment lost 0 bases and the J segment 6 bases; nucleotides outside the gene matches: 9. This CDR3 is 17 amino acids long. Germline values: CDR1 SGHNT, CDR2 YYREEE (reference sequence). The CDR3 loop is CASSLGLAGRRSDTQYF. The CDR3 nucleotides are TGTGCCAGCAGCTTGGGACTAGCGGGAAGACGGTCGGATACGCAGTATTTT.

J is TRBJ2-3 and V is TRBV10-1; TRBD2 aligns across 9 bases. CDR3 length equals 13 residues. The V and J ends lost 6 bases and 8 bases, in that order; junction bases with no gene match: 6. Per the germline V gene, CDR1 is WNHNN and CDR2 is SYGVQD (reference sequence). The CDR3 region has the DNA TGCGCCAGCAGCGCCGAACTAGCGGGTACGCAGTATTTT. Translating it yields CASSAELAGTQYF.

This clonotype has at least ten counts. The gene calls are TRBV28 and TRBJ2-4; D may be TRBD2 (6 bases). Between the trimmed V and J ends, which lost 8 bases and 3 bases, there was a span of 17 bases. Per germline, CDR1 MDHEN and CDR2 SYDVKM. CDR3 length: 15 residues. The CDR3 sequence is CASRPWGVDKNIQYF. CDR3 DNA sequence: TGTGCCAGCCGGCCATGGGGGGTTGACAAAAACATTCAGTACTTC.

This clonotype was seen a few times. V and J are TRBV7-9 and TRBJ2-2; D unclear. CDR1 and CDR2 from the germline V gene are SEHNR and FQNEAQ (reference sequence). The CDR3 is 16 amino acids. The germline V and J ends were trimmed by 0 bases and 4 bases, with 12 bases remaining between them. The CDR3 is CASSLAVGVVTGELFF. Written as DNA, the CDR3 is TGTGCCAGCAGCTTAGCGGTTGGCGTTGTCACCGGGGAGCTGTTTTTT.

This clonotype has a count of ten or more. V usage is TRBV20-1 and J usage is TRBJ2-7; 10 nucleotides match TRBD2. The length of the CDR3 is 15 residues. Germline CDR1 is DFQATT and CDR2 is SNEGSKA (reference sequence). Losses at the gene ends were 5 bases for V and 6 bases for J; bases not matched to a gene: 13. The CDR3 is CSAPSLSGGTGEQYF. CDR3 nucleotide sequence: TGCAGTGCTCCTTCCCTTAGCGGGGGGACTGGCGAGCAGTACTTC.

The J gene is TRBJ2-1, the V gene TRBV6-5, with 11 bases matching TRBD1. The CDR3 is 15 residues long. From germline, CDR1 is MNHEY and CDR2 SVGAGI. Trimming took 2 bases from V and 9 from J; bases not matched to a gene: 6. CDR3 coding DNA: TGTGCCAGCAGTTACGAGGGACAGGGGGTCGGTGAGCAGTTCTTC. It encodes CASSYEGQGVGEQFF.

Many counts were recorded for this clonotype. The J gene is TRBJ2-2, the V gene TRBV27; D remains unclear. Trimming took off 3 bases at V and 8 bases at J, with 7 bases between the two ends. The CDR3 covers 12 residues. Per germline, CDR1 MNHEY and CDR2 SMNVEV (reference sequence). The CDR3 region has the DNA TGTGCCAGCAGTTTTGTTGGAGGGGAGCTGTTTTTT. Its protein product is CASSFVGGELFF.

This clonotype was recorded many times. The DNA of the CDR3 is TGTGCCAGCAGTTTATCGAATTGGAGAAATGAGCAGTTCTTC. Residues: CASSLSNWRNEQFF. The rearrangement joins TRBV27 to TRBJ2-1; D is unresolved. The V end was cut by 0 bases, the J end by 7 bases, with 10 bases between. Per the germline V gene, CDR1 is MNHEY and CDR2 is SMNVEV (reference sequence). The CDR3 contains 14 residues.

The chain links TRBV12-3 or TRBV12-4 to TRBJ2-1, with 8 bases aligning to TRBD2. This CDR3 has 16 residues. The V segment lost 5 bases and the J segment 2 bases; nucleotides outside the gene matches: 8. CDR3 sequence: CASSAGGAGAYNEQFF. The CDR3 region has the DNA TGTGCCAGCAGTGCCGGGGGGGCGGGAGCCTACAATGAGCAGTTCTTC.

V gene TRBV2 combines with J gene TRBJ2-7; 8 nucleotides agree with TRBD1. Looked up from germline, CDR1 is SNHLY and CDR2 is FYNNEI. The trim removed 4 bases at V and 3 bases at J, leaving 8 bases unmatched. CDR3 length: 15 residues. CDR3 region: CASSVDRERFYEQYF. Written as DNA, the CDR3 is TGTGCCAGCAGTGTGGACAGGGAAAGGTTCTACGAGCAGTACTTC.

CDR3 amino acids: CASSLEDRDRGEKLFF. The CDR3 coding sequence is TGTGCCAGCAGCTTGGAGGACCGGGACAGGGGAGAAAAACTGTTTTTT. The genes are TRBV5-6 and TRBJ1-4; 10 bases agree with TRBD1. J was trimmed by 8 bases and V by 0 bases; bases with no gene match: 7. Germline CDR1 is SGHDT and CDR2 is YYEEEE. This CDR3 contains 16 residues.

This clonotype was detected many times. The chain has TRBV2 and TRBJ1-1; no definite D call. Trimming pared 4 bases from V and 4 bases from J, leaving 10 bases between. The CDR3 has 13 residues. Looked up from germline, CDR1 is SNHLY and CDR2 is FYNNEI. Written as DNA, the CDR3 is TGTGCCAGCAGTGTGGCATTGGGCACTGAAGCTTTCTTT. Protein product: CASSVALGTEAFF.

This clonotype was counted ten times or more. The chain employs TRBV30 and TRBJ2-1; 10 bases agree with TRBD2. After removal of 3 bases from V and 5 bases from J, the junction contained 7 bases not matched to a gene. Germline V gene lookup returns CDR1 GTSNPN and CDR2 SVGIG (reference sequence). CDR3 length: 15 residues. The CDR3 reads CAWSETSGTDNEQFF. CDR3 nucleotide sequence: TGTGCCTGGAGCGAAACTAGCGGGACAGACAATGAGCAGTTCTTC.

This clonotype was observed many times. This chain connects TRBV12-3 or TRBV12-4 to TRBJ1-6; D may be TRBD1 (6 bases). This CDR3 spans 15 amino acids. The V and J ends lost 4 bases and 7 bases respectively, with 14 bases between them. CDR3 residues: CASSSHGRGNSPLHF. The CDR3 nucleotides are TGTGCCAGCAGTTCCCACGGCAGGGGCAATTCACCCCTCCACTTT.